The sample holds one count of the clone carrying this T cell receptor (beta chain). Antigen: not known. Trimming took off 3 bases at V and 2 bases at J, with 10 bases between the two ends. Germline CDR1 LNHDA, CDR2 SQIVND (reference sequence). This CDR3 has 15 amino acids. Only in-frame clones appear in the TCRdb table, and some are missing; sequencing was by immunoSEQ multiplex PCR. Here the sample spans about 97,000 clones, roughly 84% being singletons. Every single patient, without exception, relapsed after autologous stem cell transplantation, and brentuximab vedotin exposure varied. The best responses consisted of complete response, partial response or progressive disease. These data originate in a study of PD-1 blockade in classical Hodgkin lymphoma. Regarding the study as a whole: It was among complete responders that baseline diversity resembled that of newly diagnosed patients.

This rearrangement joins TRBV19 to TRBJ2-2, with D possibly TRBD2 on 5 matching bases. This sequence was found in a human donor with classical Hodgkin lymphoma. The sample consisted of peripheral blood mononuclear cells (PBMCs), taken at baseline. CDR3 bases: TGTGCCAGTAGTATGACGACTACAAACACCGGGGAGCTGTTTTTT. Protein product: CASSMTTTNTGELFF.